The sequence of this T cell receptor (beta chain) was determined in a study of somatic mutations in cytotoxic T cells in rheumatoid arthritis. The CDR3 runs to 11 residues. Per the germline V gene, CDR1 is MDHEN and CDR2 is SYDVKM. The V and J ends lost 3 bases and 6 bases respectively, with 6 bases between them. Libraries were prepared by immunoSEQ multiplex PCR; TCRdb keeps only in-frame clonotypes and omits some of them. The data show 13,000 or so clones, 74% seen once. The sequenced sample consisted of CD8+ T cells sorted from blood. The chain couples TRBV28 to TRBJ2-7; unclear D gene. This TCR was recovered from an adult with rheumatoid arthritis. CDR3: CASSFGFEQYF. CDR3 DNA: TGTGCCAGCAGTTTCGGTTTCGAGCAGTACTTC.